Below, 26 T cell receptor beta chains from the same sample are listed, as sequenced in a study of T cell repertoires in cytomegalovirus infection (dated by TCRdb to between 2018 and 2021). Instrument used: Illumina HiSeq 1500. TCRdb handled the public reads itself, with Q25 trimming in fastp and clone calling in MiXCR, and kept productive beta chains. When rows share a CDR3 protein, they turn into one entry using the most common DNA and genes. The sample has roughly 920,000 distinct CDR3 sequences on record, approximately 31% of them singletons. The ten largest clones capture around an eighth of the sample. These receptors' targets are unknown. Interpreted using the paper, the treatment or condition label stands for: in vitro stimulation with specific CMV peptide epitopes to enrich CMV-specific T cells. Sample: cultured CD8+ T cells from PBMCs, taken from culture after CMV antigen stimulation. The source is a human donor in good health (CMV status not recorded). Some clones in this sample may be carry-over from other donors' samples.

The CDR3 is CASSPARSTEAFF. In DNA, the CDR3 is TGTGCCAGCAGCCCCGCTAGATCCACTGAAGCTTTCTTT. This chain connects TRBV7-6 to TRBJ1-1; D is unclear. V was trimmed by 5 bases and J by 4 bases, leaving 11 bases between them. The CDR3 loop spans 13 amino acids. Germline V gene sequence: CDR1 SGHVS, CDR2 FNYEAQ.

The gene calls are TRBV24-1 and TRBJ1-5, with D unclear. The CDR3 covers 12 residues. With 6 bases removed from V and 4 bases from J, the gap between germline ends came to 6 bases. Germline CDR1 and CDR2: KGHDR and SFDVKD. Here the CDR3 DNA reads TGTGCCACCAGTCTTGGTAATCAGCCCCAGCATTTT. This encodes CATSLGNQPQHF.

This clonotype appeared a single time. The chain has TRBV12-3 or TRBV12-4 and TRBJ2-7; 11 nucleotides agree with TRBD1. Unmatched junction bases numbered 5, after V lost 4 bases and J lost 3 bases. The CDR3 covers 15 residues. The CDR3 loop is CASSSGGQGDYEQYF. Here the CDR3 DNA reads TGTGCCAGCAGTTCAGGGGGACAGGGGGACTACGAGCAGTACTTC.

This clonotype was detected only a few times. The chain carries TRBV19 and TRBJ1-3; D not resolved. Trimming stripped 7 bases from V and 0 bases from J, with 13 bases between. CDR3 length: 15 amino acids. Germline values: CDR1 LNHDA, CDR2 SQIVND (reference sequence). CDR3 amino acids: CASISTATSGNTIYF. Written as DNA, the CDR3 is TGTGCCAGTATCTCGACCGCTACCTCTGGAAACACCATATATTTT.

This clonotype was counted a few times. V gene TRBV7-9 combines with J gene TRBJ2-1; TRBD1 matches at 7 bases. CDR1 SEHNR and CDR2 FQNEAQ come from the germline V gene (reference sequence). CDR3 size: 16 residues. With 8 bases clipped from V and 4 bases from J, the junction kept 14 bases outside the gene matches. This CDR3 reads CASLPPVAGGYNEQFF. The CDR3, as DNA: TGTGCCAGCCTCCCGCCCGTGGCAGGGGGATACAATGAGCAGTTCTTC. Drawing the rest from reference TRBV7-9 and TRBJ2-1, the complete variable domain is DTGVSQNPRHKITKRGQNVTFRCDPISEHNRLYWYRQTLGQGPEFLTYFQNEAQLEKSRLLSDRFSAERPKGSFSTLEIQRTEQGDSAMYLCASLPPVAGGYNEQFFGPGTRLTVL.

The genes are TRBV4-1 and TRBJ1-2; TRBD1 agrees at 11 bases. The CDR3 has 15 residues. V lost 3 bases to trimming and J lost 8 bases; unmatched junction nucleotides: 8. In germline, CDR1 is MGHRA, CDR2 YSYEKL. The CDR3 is CASSHPGTGGEGYTF. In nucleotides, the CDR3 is TGCGCCAGCAGCCACCCCGGGACAGGGGGAGAGGGCTACACCTTC.

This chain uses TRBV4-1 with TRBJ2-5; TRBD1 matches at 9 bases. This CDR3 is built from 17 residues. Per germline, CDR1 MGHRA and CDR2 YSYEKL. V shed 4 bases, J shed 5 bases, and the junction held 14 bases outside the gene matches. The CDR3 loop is CASSLSPGQGISETQYF. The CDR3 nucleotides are TGCGCCAGCAGCCTCTCGCCAGGACAGGGGATATCTGAGACCCAGTACTTC.

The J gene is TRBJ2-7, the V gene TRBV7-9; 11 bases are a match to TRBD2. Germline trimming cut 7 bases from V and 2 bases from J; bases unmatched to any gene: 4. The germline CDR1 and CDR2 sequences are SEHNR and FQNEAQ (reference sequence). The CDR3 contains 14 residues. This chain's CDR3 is CASISSGGPYEQYF. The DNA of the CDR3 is TGTGCCAGCATATCTAGCGGGGGGCCCTACGAGCAGTACTTC.

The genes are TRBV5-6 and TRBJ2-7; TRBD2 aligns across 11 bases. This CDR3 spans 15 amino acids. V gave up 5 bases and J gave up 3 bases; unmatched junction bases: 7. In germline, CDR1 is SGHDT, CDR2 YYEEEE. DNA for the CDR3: TGTGCCAGCAGTTATAGCGGGGGGGCGAACTACGAGCAGTACTTC. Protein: CASSYSGGANYEQYF. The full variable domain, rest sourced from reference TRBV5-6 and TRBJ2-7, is DAGVTQSPTHLIKTRGQQVTLRCSPKSGHDTVSWYQQALGQGPQFIFQYYEEEERQRGNFPDRFSGHQFPNYSSELNVNALLLGDSALYLCASSYSGGANYEQYFGPGTRLTVT.

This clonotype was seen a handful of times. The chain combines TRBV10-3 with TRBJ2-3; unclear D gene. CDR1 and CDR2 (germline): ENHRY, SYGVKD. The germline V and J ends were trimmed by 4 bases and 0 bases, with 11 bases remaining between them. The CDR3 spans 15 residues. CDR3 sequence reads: CAISVSSSSTDTQYF. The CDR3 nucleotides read TGTGCCATCAGTGTGTCATCTTCTAGCACAGATACGCAGTATTTT.

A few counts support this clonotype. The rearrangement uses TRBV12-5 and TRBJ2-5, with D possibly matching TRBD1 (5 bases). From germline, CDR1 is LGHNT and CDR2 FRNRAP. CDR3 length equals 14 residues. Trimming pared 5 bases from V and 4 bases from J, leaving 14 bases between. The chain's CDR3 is CASGLSGWTETQYF. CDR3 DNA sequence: TGTGCTAGTGGTCTTTCAGGGTGGACAGAGACCCAGTACTTC. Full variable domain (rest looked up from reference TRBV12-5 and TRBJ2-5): DARVTQTPRHKVTEMGQEVTMRCQPILGHNTVFWYRQTMMQGLELLAYFRNRAPLDDSGMPKDRFSAEMPDATLATLKIQPSEPRDSAVYFCASGLSGWTETQYFGPGTRLLVL.

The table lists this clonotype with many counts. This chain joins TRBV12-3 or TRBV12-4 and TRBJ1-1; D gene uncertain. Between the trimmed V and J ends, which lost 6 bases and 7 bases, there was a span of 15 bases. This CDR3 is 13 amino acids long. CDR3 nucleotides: TGTGCCAGCAGCCAGACACCGAGGGTTGAAGCTTTCTTT. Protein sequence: CASSQTPRVEAFF.

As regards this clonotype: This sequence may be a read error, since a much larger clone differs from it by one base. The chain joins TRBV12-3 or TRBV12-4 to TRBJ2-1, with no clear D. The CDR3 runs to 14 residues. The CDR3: CASSFQGTYNGQFF. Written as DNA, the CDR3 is TGTGCCAGCAGTTTTCAAGGTACCTACAATGGGCAGTTCTTC.

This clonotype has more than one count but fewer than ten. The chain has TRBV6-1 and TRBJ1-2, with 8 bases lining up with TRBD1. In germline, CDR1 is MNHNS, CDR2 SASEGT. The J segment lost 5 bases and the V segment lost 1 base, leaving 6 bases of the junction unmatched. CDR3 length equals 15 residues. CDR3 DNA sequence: TGTGCCAGCAGTGAAGGGCAGGGGGCAGGGTATGGCTACACCTTC. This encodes CASSEGQGAGYGYTF.

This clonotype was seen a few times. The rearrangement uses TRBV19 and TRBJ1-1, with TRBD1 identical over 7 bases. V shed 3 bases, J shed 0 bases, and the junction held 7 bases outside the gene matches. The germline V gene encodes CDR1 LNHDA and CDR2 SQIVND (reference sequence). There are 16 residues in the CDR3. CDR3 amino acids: CASSILPGGLNTEAFF. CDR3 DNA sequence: TGTGCCAGTAGTATCTTACCAGGGGGATTGAACACTGAAGCTTTCTTT.

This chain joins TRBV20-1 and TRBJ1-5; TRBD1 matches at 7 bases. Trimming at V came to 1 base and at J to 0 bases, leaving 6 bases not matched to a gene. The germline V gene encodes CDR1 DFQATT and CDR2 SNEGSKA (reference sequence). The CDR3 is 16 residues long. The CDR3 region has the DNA TGCAGTGCTAGAGGGCCGGACAGGAGTAGCAATCAGCCCCAGCATTTT. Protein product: CSARGPDRSSNQPQHF.

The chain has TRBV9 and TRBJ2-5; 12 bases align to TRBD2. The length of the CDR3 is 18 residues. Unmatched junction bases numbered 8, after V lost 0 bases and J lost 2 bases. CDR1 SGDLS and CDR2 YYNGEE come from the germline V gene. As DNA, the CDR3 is TGTGCCAGCAGCGTAGGGCGACTAGCGGGGGAGGCGCAAGAGACCCAGTACTTC. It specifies CASSVGRLAGEAQETQYF.

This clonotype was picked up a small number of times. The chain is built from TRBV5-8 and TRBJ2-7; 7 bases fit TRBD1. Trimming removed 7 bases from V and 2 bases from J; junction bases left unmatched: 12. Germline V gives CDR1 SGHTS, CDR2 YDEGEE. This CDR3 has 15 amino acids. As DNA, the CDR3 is TGTGCCAGCCGTGGTACAGGGGCTCCAGCCTACGAGCAGTACGTC. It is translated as CASRGTGAPAYEQYV.

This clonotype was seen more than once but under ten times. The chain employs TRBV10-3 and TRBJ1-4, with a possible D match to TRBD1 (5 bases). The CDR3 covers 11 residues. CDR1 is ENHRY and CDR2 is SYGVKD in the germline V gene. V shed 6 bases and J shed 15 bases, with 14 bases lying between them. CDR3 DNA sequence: TGTGCCATCAGCTCCGGGACCCCAATGTTTTTT. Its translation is CAISSGTPMFF.

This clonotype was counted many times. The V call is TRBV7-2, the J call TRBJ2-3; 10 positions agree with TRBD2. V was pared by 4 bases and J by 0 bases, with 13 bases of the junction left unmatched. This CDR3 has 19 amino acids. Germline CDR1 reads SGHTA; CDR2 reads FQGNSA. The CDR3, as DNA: TGTGCCAGCAGCTCTCTAGCGGGGGCGGCTTCTTCTAGCACAGATACGCAGTATTTT. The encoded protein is CASSSLAGAASSSTDTQYF.

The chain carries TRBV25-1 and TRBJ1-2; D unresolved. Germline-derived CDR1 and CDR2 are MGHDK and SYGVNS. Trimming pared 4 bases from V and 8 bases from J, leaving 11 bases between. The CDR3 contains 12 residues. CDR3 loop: CASSAIPWGYTF. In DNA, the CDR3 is TGTGCCAGCAGTGCCATCCCCTGGGGCTACACCTTC.

The CDR3 loop is CASSGLGTPQHF. DNA for the CDR3: TGTGCCAGCAGCGGACTCGGGACTCCCCAGCATTTT. The J gene is TRBJ1-5, the V gene TRBV7-9; D possibly corresponds to TRBD1 (5 bases). This CDR3 has 12 residues. Trimming cost V 5 bases and J 10 bases, with 12 bases left between them. Germline CDR1 is SEHNR and CDR2 is FQNEAQ (reference sequence).

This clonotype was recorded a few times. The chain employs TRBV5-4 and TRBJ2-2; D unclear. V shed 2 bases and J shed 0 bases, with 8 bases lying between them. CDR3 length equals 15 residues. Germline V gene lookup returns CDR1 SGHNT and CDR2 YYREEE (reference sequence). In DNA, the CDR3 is TGTGCCAGCAGCTTTGTCAGCGCGAACACCGGGGAGCTGTTTTTT. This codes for CASSFVSANTGELFF.

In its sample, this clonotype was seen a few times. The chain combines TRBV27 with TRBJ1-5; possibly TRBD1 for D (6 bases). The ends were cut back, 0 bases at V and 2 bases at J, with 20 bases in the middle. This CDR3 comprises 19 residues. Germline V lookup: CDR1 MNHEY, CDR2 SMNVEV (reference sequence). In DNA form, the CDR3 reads TGTGCCAGCAGTTTATCGATCCGGGACATTCGTTATGGCAATCAGCCCCAGCATTTT. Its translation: CASSLSIRDIRYGNQPQHF.

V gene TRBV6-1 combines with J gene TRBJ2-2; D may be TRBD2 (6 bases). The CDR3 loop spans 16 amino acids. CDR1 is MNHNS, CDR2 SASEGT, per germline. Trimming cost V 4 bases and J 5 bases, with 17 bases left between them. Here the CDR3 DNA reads TGTGCCAGCAGTGTAGTGGCGGGGAGTATTACCGGGGAGCTGTTTTTT. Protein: CASSVVAGSITGELFF.

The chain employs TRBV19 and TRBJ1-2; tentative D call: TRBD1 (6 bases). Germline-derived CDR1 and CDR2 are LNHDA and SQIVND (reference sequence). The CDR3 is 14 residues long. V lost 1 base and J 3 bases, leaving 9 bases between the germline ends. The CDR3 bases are TGTGCCAGTAGTATAGGGGGGCTTCACTATGGCTACACCTTC. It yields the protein CASSIGGLHYGYTF.